This TCR beta chain was documented in a study of blood T cell repertoires in COVID-19 (dated by TCRdb to the early 2020s). General notes on the study: Collaborator samples came from the United States, Italy and Spain and covered acute and convalescent phases of COVID-19. A de-identified subject ID, COVID-19 status, age in years and sex were almost always included in the sample metadata. The dataset comprised deeply sampled blood TCRbeta repertoires from subjects exposed to, actively infected with, or recovered from COVID-19. The prospective study material was composed of cDNA or gDNA derived from T cells, B-cell-depleted T cells, or PBMCs. The samples were drawn from the first 160 participants of the ongoing ImmuneRACE study and from 950 to 1,500 subjects provided by 6 global collaborators. The repertoires were released in a freely available public database meant as a resource for research on the immune response to SARS-CoV-2. HLA class I and class II types, where available, came from metadata supplied by the sample provider rather than from assay-based typing.

In Seattle, one collaborating source enrolled patients while the infection was active and tracked those patients longitudinally over the course of disease. Each collaborating institution followed its own protocols to collect whole blood in K2EDTA tubes. For TCRbeta analysis, collaborators shipped samples in one of three forms: frozen whole blood, isolated PBMCs, or DNA extracted from either of those sample types. Details on this clone: Its antigen is not yet known. No per-base quality is available; no much larger clone lies one base away.

The immunoSEQ Assay, a bias-controlled multiplex PCR, was used to amplify TCRbeta CDR3 regions from genomic DNA. Processing in the source paper ran as follows. The number of nucleated cells in each sample was estimated by amplification of reference gene primers within the assay. To quantify the absolute abundance of each unique TCRbeta CDR3 rearrangement, sequence reads were collapsed and filtered. For each sample, productive Simpson clonality was calculated by taking the square root of Simpson's diversity index across productive rearrangements. Not all clones reach the TCRdb copy of this immuneACCESS table, which keeps in-frame sequences only. Checked studies attribute under half of the gap to unresolved V genes and leave the rest unexplained. The V and J calls and clone size are taken from that table; D and trimming were inferred from the DNA. A total of roughly 240,000 clones appear in this sample, 65% to 90% of them only once. Less than 6.5% of the sample is taken by the ten largest.

The CDR3, cysteine through phenylalanine, is 14 amino acids long. Of the read, only the CDR3 DNA is kept; its 42 bases are in frame from base 1. V is cut back by 3 bases and J by 6 bases, with 6 bases in the junction unmatched. CDR1 and CDR2 (SGHRS, YFSETQ) derive from the germline V gene. On the study overall, not on this receptor specifically: The amount of clinical and demographic metadata varied by source and participant and was provided uncurated.

The chain employs TRBV5-1 and TRBJ1-1; a stretch of 9 junction bases matches TRBD1. This receptor was identified in a middle-aged man with COVID-19, enrolled during active disease. Sequenced input: peripheral blood. The CDR3 amino acid sequence is: CASSWGTGSPEAFF. The nucleotides read TGCGCCAGCAGCTGGGGGACAGGGTCCCCTGAAGCTTTCTTT.